This TCR beta chain was recorded in a study of T cells expressing NK-cell markers. Study-level information: Underlying the TCR beta repertoires were sorted CD3+CD56+NKG2C+, CD3+CD56+NKG2C- and CD3+CD56-NKG2C+ T cells.

Study outcomes and limitations: Once again these clonotypes came out on top in the CD3+CD56-NKG2C+ fraction of a few donors.

The CDR3 consists of 12 residues. In germline, CDR1 is ENHRY, CDR2 SYGVKD. Using the 5' RACE reads, TCRdb records one entry per CDR3 protein without DNA. The table lists hundreds of thousands of distinct CDR3 sequences, with 7.3% in the top ten. Turning to this clonotype: The antigen remains undetermined.

The source material was blood T cells: a sorted CD56 or NKG2C T cell subset, CD4+ or CD8+ T cells, or bulk PBMC T cells (not recorded which). The receptor's source is a woman aged 18-70 years in good health. This chain uses TRBV10-3 with TRBJ2-5; TCRdb's assignment of TRBD2 cannot be checked, as there is no DNA. CDR3 loop: CAVGLAGETQYF.